This TCR beta chain stems from a study of blood T cell repertoires in COVID-19. At the level of the study: Collection of acute and convalescent COVID-19 samples took place in the United States, Italy and Spain.

This CDR3 spans 13 amino acids. CDR1 is LNHDA, CDR2 SQIVND, per germline (reference sequence). Trimming removed 8 bases from V and 0 bases from J, with 10 bases in between. Authors' processing steps: Amplification of reference gene primers provided the estimated nucleated cell counts. Assay: immunoSEQ multiplex PCR; the TCRdb copy retains only in-frame clones and omits some. The DNA was the basis for D and trimming; V, J and clone size are from that table. This sample yields approximately 120,000 clones, of which 84% are seen a single time; 5.5% to 8% belongs to the top ten. The sample consisted of peripheral blood. The genes are TRBV19 and TRBJ1-1; D not resolved. The receptor was derived from a woman between 50 and 59 years old with acute or convalescent COVID-19. The DNA of the CDR3 is TGTGCCAGTCGTGAGATCATGAACACTGAAGCTTTCTTT. Its translation is CASREIMNTEAFF.